Described below is a single T cell receptor beta chain sequence and its context. Its antigen is not identified. This specimen comes from a study of blood T cells in healthy people across ages. About the study: Per every two T cells, about one barcoded beta molecule was captured by template switching. Findings and limits, study-wide: The unknown donor CMV status may have confounded expanded clonotype changes.

A second PCR, run for about 6 to 11 cycles, used a sample-barcoded 5' primer plus a J-beta primer mix. In TCRdb, the 5' RACE reads were re-called with MiXCR into one record per CDR3 protein. The profile covers about 1.1 million distinct CDR3 sequences, with roughly two fifths appearing a single time and under 15% taken by the ten largest. The sequencing sample was made of blood. This TCR was recovered from a young man in good health.

The CDR3 loop is CASSLGSGAKDYGYTF. The CDR3 DNA is TGCGCCAGCAGCTTGGGATCAGGGGCTAAAGACTATGGCTACACCTTC. This chain joins TRBV5-1 and TRBJ1-2, with a possible D match to TRBD1 (6 bases). CDR3 length equals 16 residues. Germline lookup yields CDR1 SGHRS and CDR2 YFSETQ. V lost 0 bases, J lost 3 bases, and 15 bases lay in between. The variable domain in full, with the rest retrieved from reference TRBV5-1 and TRBJ1-2, is KAGVTQTPRYLIKTRGQQVTLSCSPISGHRSVSWYQQTPGQGLQFLFEYFSETQRNKGNFPGRFSGRQFSNSRSEMNVSTLELGDSALYLCASSLGSGAKDYGYTFGSGTRLTVV.